The present T cell receptor (beta chain) was sequenced within a study of human T cells and chemical hapten exposure. The overall study: Each week of the approximately 23-week study, patients had diphenylcyclopropenone applied to the scalp.

Study-level results: Large CDR3 similarity clusters arose significantly more often from expanded TCRs than from controls.

This clonotype was seen a few times. Its antigen is currently unknown. The CDR3 totals 14 residues. Germline assignment: CDR1 MNHEY and CDR2 SVGAGI. V was pared by 1 base and J by 1 base, with 8 bases between. Library preparation tagged each individual cDNA molecule with a unique molecular identifier. Per the original methods: Sampled TCR counts reached a median of approximately 100,000 per sample, with values ranging from roughly 20,000 to 750,000. TCRdb re-analysed the RACE reads in MiXCR, keeping a single row per CDR3 protein. The authors' filters were not applied to this entry. The table has approximately 52,000 distinct CDR3 sequences, approximately 9.6% seen once. Time point given: pre-sensitization, week 0. Treatment: therapeutic diphenylcyclopropenone sensitization with weekly scalp DPC. From whole blood left unfractionated, total RNA was extracted.

This clonotype was sampled from a young woman with alopecia areata. Some clones in this sample may be carry-over from other donors' samples. V is TRBV6-5 and J is TRBJ2-7; D may match TRBD1 or TRBD2 (5 bases each). This specimen was whole blood, taken in connection with sensitization to the hapten diphenylcyclopropenone (DPC). The CDR3 spells CASSYLGESYEQYF. The DNA for the CDR3 is TGTGCCAGCAGTTACTTGGGGGAATCCTACGAGCAGTACTTC.